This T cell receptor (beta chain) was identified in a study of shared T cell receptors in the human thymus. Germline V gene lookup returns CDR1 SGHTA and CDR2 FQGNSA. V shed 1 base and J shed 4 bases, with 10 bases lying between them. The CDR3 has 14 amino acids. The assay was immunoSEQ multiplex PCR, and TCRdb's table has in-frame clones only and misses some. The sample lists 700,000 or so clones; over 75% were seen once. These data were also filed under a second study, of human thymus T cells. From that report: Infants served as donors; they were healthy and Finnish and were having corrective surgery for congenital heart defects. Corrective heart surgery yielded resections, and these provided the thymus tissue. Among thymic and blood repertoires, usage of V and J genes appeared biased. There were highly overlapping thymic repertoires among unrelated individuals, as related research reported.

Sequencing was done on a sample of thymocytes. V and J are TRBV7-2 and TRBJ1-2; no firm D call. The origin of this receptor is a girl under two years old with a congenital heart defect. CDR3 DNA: TGTGCCAGCAGCTTAGTTTCGGGGATCTATGGCTACACCTTC. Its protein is CASSLVSGIYGYTF.